Listed here are 3 T cell receptor beta chains from one sample, sequenced in a study of blood T cell repertoires in COVID-19. Clones were read by immunoSEQ multiplex PCR, and TCRdb kept only the in-frame ones, dropping some. The sample lists 200,000 to 250,000 clones, 80% to 90% occurring once. Source material: PBMCs or T cells enriched from blood (not recorded which). The origin of the receptors is a woman in her 40s with acute COVID-19.

This clone was recorded once. The CDR3 loop reads CASSSMGQIYGYTF. The CDR3 DNA sequence: TGTGCCAGCAGTTCGATGGGACAGATCTATGGCTACACCTTC. V usage is TRBV28 and J usage is TRBJ1-2; 7 bases align to TRBD1. CDR3 length equals 14 residues. Germline values: CDR1 MDHEN, CDR2 SYDVKM. V dropped 4 bases and J dropped 4; count of bases not matched to a gene: 6.

The chain employs TRBV4-1 and TRBJ1-5; D call uncertain. The V gene lost 1 base and the J gene lost 5 bases, with 6 bases spanning the gap. The CDR3 runs 13 residues. The germline CDR1 and CDR2 sequences are MGHRA and YSYEKL. CDR3 sequence reads: CASSQATYQPQHF. In DNA, the CDR3 is TGCGCCAGCAGCCAAGCTACTTATCAGCCCCAGCATTTT.

The CDR3 bases are TGTGCCAGCAGCGTAGGACATGAAGAGACCCAGTACTTC. Translating gives CASSVGHEETQYF. The chain carries TRBV9 and TRBJ2-5; D unresolved. The germline V gene encodes CDR1 SGDLS and CDR2 YYNGEE. The V gene lost 0 bases and the J gene lost 3 bases, with 6 bases spanning the gap. The CDR3 loop spans 13 amino acids.